This TCR beta chain originates from a study of blood T cell repertoires in COVID-19. Overall study: Sites across the United States, Italy and Spain contributed samples from acute and convalescent COVID-19. Nucleic acid was either cDNA or gDNA, and it came from T cells, B-cell-depleted T cells, or PBMCs.

This CDR3 comprises 14 residues. V was trimmed by 8 bases and J by 0 bases, leaving 13 bases between them. The V gene's germline CDR1 is LNHDA and CDR2 SQIVND (reference sequence). This clone was seen just once. As handled by the study authors: Using reference gene primer amplification, nucleated cell counts were estimated. Sequenced by immunoSEQ multiplex PCR; TCRdb stores in-frame clones only, minus some. For V, J and clone size, that table is used; D and trimming come from the DNA. The table includes under 250,000 clones, over 75% detected once. Input material: peripheral blood. The chain couples TRBV19 to TRBJ1-1; D not resolved. The source of this sequence is a human donor in a cohort sampled during active COVID-19. As DNA, the CDR3 is TGTGCCAGTTGTCCGTGGCGGATGAACACTGAAGCTTTCTTT. It codes for CASCPWRMNTEAFF.